This TCR beta chain appears in the sequencing data of a study of response to subunit inactivated influenza vaccine. Study findings and constraints: T cells newly recruited by each seasonal influenza vaccination are few, the authors suggested.

The germline CDR1 and CDR2 sequences are MNHNS and SASEGT. This CDR3 is built from 15 residues. Trimming at V came to 7 bases and at J to 1 base, leaving 8 bases not matched to a gene. A single record per CDR3 protein comes from TCRdb applying MiXCR to the RT-PCR reads. The sample lists 400,000 to 650,000 distinct CDR3 sequences, about 7.2% occurring once. This clonotype was counted a few times. Its matching antigen is unknown. The chain couples TRBV6-1 to TRBJ2-3, with TRBD2 matching over 7 bases. This specimen consisted of PBMCs from blood, obtained approximately 25 months after vaccination. The source of this sequence is a man aged 45-69 years who received an inactivated influenza vaccine. The chain's CDR3 is CASKKSLAGTDTQYF. In nucleotides, the CDR3 is TGTGCCAGCAAAAAAAGCCTAGCGGGCACAGATACGCAGTATTTT.